Shown below are 10 T cell receptor beta chains from a single sample sequenced in a study of CD8 T cells in Susac syndrome. An amount of RNA that ranged from roughly 0.5 to 1 ug was reverse transcribed with random hexamers. Each CDR3 protein is one row after TCRdb ran MiXCR on the immunoSEQ multiplex PCR reads. The table records under 200,000 distinct CDR3 sequences, 75% to 95% of them present only once. Input material: CD4+ T cells from PBMCs. These receptors were collected from a human donor with Susac syndrome.

The rearrangement uses TRBV27 and TRBJ2-2; 8 bases map to TRBD2. CDR3 length equals 17 residues. Trimming cost V 6 bases and J 1 base; bases outside gene matches: 10. Germline CDR1 reads MNHEY; CDR2 reads SMNVEV (reference sequence). The CDR3 DNA follows: TGTGCCAGCAGCTCCTTGGTAGCGGGGAAGAACACCGGGGAGCTGTTTTTT. Its protein product is CASSSLVAGKNTGELFF.

The genes are TRBV2 and TRBJ1-5; D not certain. V gave up 4 bases and J gave up 7 bases, with 14 bases separating them. Germline V gives CDR1 SNHLY, CDR2 FYNNEI. CDR3 length equals 14 residues. Here the CDR3 reads CASSGQAGSQPQHF. Here the CDR3 DNA reads TGTGCCAGCAGTGGGCAGGCCGGATCGCAGCCCCAGCATTTT. The variable domain in full, completed from reference TRBV2 and TRBJ1-5, reads EPEVTQTPSHQVTQMGQEVILRCVPISNHLYFYWYRQILGQKVEFLVSFYNNEISEKSEIFDDQFSVERPDGSNFTLKIRSTKLEDSAMYFCASSGQAGSQPQHFGDGTRLSIL.

The chain combines TRBV20-1 with TRBJ2-3; 13 nucleotides agree with TRBD2. Germline V CDR1 and CDR2: DFQATT, SNEGSKA (reference sequence). The CDR3 covers 16 residues. Trimming cost V 6 bases and J 0 bases; bases outside gene matches: 6. The CDR3 is CSAKLAGGPSTDTQYF. In nucleotides, the CDR3 is TGCAGTGCAAAACTAGCGGGAGGGCCGAGCACAGATACGCAGTATTTT.

A single count supports this clonotype. V is TRBV9 and J is TRBJ1-5, with D maybe TRBD1 (6 bases). Germline V CDR1 and CDR2: SGDLS, YYNGEE. Between the trimmed V and J ends, which lost 0 bases and 6 bases, there was a span of 10 bases. The CDR3 is made up of 14 amino acids. The DNA for the CDR3 is TGTGCCAGCAGCGTAGGAAAAGGGGGTCAGCCCCAGCATTTT. Encoded protein: CASSVGKGGQPQHF. Based on the CDR3 plus reference TRBV9 and TRBJ1-5, the full variable domain is DSGVTQTPKHLITATGQRVTLRCSPRSGDLSVYWYQQSLDQGLQFLIQYYNGEERAKGNILERFSAQQFPDLHSELNLSSLELGDSALYFCASSVGKGGQPQHFGDGTRLSIL.

The chain recombines TRBV3-1 with TRBJ2-7; no clear D. Trimming cost V 4 bases and J 5 bases, with 9 bases left between them. CDR1 and CDR2 from the germline V gene are LGHDT and YNNKEL (reference sequence). This CDR3 spans 12 amino acids. The CDR3 bases are TGTGCCAGCAGCCTCAACCGACACGAGCAGTACTTC. The encoded protein is CASSLNRHEQYF.

The V call is TRBV15, the J call TRBJ2-7, with TRBD2 identical over 9 bases. Trimming took 0 bases from V and 7 from J; bases not matched to a gene: 10. This CDR3 contains 16 residues. CDR1 is LNHNV, CDR2 YYDKDF, per germline (reference sequence). The CDR3 DNA is TGTGCCACCAGCAGAGATCCACCGGCGGGAGGGCCTGAGCAGTACTTC. It codes for CATSRDPPAGGPEQYF.

The genes are TRBV2 and TRBJ1-3, with a tentative D call TRBD1 (5 bases). CDR3 length: 15 amino acids. Germline V CDR1 and CDR2: SNHLY, FYNNEI. V lost 5 bases to trimming and J lost 2 bases, with 13 bases between them. CDR3 sequence reads: CASSPSGNPGNTIYF. The CDR3 coding sequence is TGTGCCAGCAGTCCCTCAGGGAACCCTGGAAACACCATATATTTT.

The chain joins TRBV12-3 or TRBV12-4 to TRBJ1-2; D is uncertain. V was cut by 6 bases and J by 2 bases, with 10 bases left in between. This CDR3 comprises 13 residues. The CDR3 nucleotides are TGTGCCAGCAGCCCTACAGAGAACTATGGCTACACCTTC. Protein: CASSPTENYGYTF.

The rearrangement uses TRBV28 and TRBJ1-3; no firm D call. The germline V gene has CDR1 MDHEN and CDR2 SYDVKM. This CDR3 has 16 amino acids. Trimming stripped 3 bases from V and 0 bases from J, with 12 bases between. As DNA, the CDR3 is TGTGCCAGCAGTTTTTCGGCCACGATCTCTGGAAACACCATATATTTT. It encodes CASSFSATISGNTIYF.

This clonotype was seen only once. The chain couples TRBV11-2 to TRBJ1-2, with D possibly TRBD1 on 6 matching bases. In germline, CDR1 is SGHAT, CDR2 FQNNGV. V lost 9 bases and J 3 bases, leaving 14 bases between the germline ends. This CDR3 comprises 13 residues. The CDR3 region is CASTGNSHYGYTF. The CDR3 DNA reads as TGTGCCAGTACAGGGAACTCTCACTATGGCTACACCTTC.